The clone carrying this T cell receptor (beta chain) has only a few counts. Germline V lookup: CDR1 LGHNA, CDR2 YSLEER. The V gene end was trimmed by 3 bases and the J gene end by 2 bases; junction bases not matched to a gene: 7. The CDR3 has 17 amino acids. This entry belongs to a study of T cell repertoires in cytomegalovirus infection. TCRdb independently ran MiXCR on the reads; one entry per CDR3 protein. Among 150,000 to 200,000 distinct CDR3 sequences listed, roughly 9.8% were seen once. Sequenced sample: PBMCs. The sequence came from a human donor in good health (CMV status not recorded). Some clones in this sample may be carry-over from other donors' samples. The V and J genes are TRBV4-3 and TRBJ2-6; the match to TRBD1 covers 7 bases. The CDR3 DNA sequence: TGCGCCAGCAGCCACCGGATCGGGACAGCTGGGGCCAACGTCCTGACTTTC. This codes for CASSHRIGTAGANVLTF.